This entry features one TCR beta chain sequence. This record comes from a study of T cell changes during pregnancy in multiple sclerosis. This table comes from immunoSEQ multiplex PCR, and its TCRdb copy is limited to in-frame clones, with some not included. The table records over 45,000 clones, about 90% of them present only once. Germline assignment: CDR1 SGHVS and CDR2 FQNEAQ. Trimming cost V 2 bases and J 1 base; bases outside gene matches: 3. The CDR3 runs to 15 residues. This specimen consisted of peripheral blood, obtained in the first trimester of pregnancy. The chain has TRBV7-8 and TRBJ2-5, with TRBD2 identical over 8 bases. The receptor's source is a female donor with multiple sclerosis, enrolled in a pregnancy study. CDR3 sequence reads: CASSLSGGVQETQYF. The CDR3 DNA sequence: TGTGCCAGCAGCTTATCCGGGGGGGTCCAAGAGACCCAGTACTTC.